The T cell receptor beta chain described here comes from a study of blood T cell repertoires in COVID-19 (dated by TCRdb to the early 2020s). Regarding the research as a whole: Collaborator samples came from the United States, Italy and Spain and covered acute and convalescent phases of COVID-19. The prospective study material was composed of cDNA or gDNA derived from T cells, B-cell-depleted T cells, or PBMCs. Deeply sampled blood TCRbeta repertoires from subjects exposed to, actively infected with, or recovered from COVID-19 were included in the dataset. A freely available public database, intended as a resource for researchers studying the immune response to SARS-CoV-2, is where the repertoires were released. The samples were drawn from the first 160 participants of the ongoing ImmuneRACE study and from 1,254 subjects provided by 6 global collaborators. The sample metadata nearly always contained a de-identified subject ID, COVID-19 status, age in years and sex. HLA class I and class II types, where available, came from metadata supplied by the sample provider rather than from assay-based typing.

V loses 8 bases of germline sequence and J loses 7 bases, and the interval between the two ends is 18 bases. CDR1 and CDR2 are drawn from the germline V gene: SGHTA, FQGTGA. From its cysteine to its phenylalanine, the CDR3 spans 13 amino acids. The read is trimmed to its CDR3 DNA, 39 bases read in frame from base 1. Beyond this particular receptor, the publication reports: The amount of clinical and demographic metadata varied by source and participant and was provided uncurated.

With respect to this clone: No cognate antigen has been identified for it. The sample holds no much larger clone one base away, and base qualities are not on file.

The collaborating institutions used their own protocols to collect whole blood in K2EDTA tubes. Collaborator samples were shipped for TCRbeta analysis as frozen whole blood, isolated PBMCs, or DNA extracted from either sample type. The immunoSEQ Assay, a bias-controlled multiplex PCR, was used to amplify TCRbeta CDR3 regions from genomic DNA. In the paper's pipeline: Nucleated cell counts per sample were estimated from amplification of reference gene primers within the assay. To quantify the absolute abundance of each unique TCRbeta CDR3 rearrangement, sequence reads were collapsed and filtered. For each sample, productive Simpson clonality was calculated by taking the square root of Simpson's diversity index across productive rearrangements. This is the immuneACCESS table as TCRdb keeps it, with only in-frame sequences that have V and J called. A part of the clones is gone; compared with another copy, unresolved V genes explain less than half, and the rest is unexplained. V, J and clone size reflect that table, while D and trimming were determined from the DNA. This sample comprises roughly 270,000 clones, 65% to 90% of them detected only once. The ten biggest clones cover 4% to 6% of the sample.

The chain links TRBV7-3 with TRBJ2-7; matching of 5 bases hints at TRBD2 as the D gene. This sequence originates from a man aged 50-59 years with active or convalescent COVID-19. The material sequenced was peripheral blood. The sequenced DNA: TGTGCCAGCGCCAAAGGAGGCTCGGGGGAGCAGTACTTC. Its protein product is CASAKGGSGEQYF.